Included here is one TCR beta chain sequence, with context. The antigen is undetermined. The data are from a study of cytomegalovirus exposure and HLA in healthy donors. Study results and limitations: Listed as cytomegalovirus-associated were approximately 160 TCR beta chains.

Trimming took off 5 bases at V and 6 bases at J, with 20 bases between the two ends. Germline values: CDR1 SEHNR, CDR2 FQNEAQ (reference sequence). The CDR3 covers 16 residues. Data came from immunoSEQ multiplex PCR; TCRdb stores just in-frame clones and leaves some out. The profile shows 300,000 to 400,000 clones, 86% of them singletons. The source material was PBMCs. This sequence was found in a woman aged 18-29 years in good health and CMV-seronegative. This chain connects TRBV7-9 to TRBJ2-1; D may be TRBD2 (5 bases). CDR3 sequence: CASSPLGRESLNEQFF. For the CDR3, the DNA is TGTGCCAGCAGCCCATTGGGGAGAGAAAGTCTCAATGAGCAGTTCTTC.